The 2 T cell receptor beta chains below all came from one sample that was sequenced in a study of blood T cell repertoires in COVID-19. Profiled with immunoSEQ multiplex PCR; TCRdb holds only in-frame clones, not every one. The sample holds some 250,000 clones, approximately 91% seen once. What was sequenced was peripheral blood. The receptors originated from a woman aged 25 to 39 with acute or convalescent COVID-19.

A remark on this clone: Its ends do not fully match the called genes, so a read error is possible. This chain joins TRBV7-7 and TRBJ2-3, with a tentative D call TRBD1 (6 bases). In germline, CDR1 is SSHAT, CDR2 FNYEAQ (reference sequence). The CDR3 sequence is 15 residues long. The CDR3 protein is CASSLAGQRTDTQYF. In nucleotides, the CDR3 is TGTGCTAGCAGCTTAGCAGGACAGCGCACAGATACGCAGTATTTT.

The chain couples TRBV29-1 to TRBJ2-3; 7 nucleotides line up with TRBD1. The J segment lost 3 bases and the V segment lost 2 bases, leaving 8 bases of the junction unmatched. This CDR3 is 15 amino acids long. The germline CDR1 and CDR2 sequences are SQVTM and ANQGSEA. CDR3 sequence reads: CSVESVGGWTDTQYF. CDR3 DNA sequence: TGCAGCGTTGAATCGGTAGGGGGCTGGACAGATACGCAGTATTTT.